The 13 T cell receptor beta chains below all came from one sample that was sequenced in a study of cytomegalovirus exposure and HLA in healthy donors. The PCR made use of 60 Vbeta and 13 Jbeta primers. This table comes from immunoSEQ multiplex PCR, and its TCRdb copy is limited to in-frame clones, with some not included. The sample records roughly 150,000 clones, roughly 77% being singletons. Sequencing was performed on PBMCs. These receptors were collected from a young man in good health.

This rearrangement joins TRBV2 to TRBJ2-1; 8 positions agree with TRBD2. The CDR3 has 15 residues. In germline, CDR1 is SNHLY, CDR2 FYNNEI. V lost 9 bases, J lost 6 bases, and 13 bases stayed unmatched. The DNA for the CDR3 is TGTGCCAGTCGATTTAGCGGGATCGGCGGCAATGAGCAGTTCTTC. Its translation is CASRFSGIGGNEQFF.

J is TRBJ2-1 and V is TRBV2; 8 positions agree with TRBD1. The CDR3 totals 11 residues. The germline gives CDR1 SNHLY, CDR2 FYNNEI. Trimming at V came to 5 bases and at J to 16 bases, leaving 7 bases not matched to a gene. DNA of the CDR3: TGTGCCAGCAGTTCTGGGACAGGAGTATTCTTC. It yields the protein CASSSGTGVFF. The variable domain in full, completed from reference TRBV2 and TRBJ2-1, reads EPEVTQTPSHQVTQMGQEVILRCVPISNHLYFYWYRQILGQKVEFLVSFYNNEISEKSEIFDDQFSVERPDGSNFTLKIRSTKLEDSAMYFCASSSGTGVFFGPGTRLTVL.

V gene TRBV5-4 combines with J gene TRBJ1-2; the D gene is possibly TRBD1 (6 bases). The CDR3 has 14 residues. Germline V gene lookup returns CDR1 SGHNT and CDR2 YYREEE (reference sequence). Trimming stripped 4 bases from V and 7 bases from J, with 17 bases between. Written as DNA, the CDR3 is TGTGCCAGCAGCGCCATTGGGGGCAGGGTTGGCTACACCTTC. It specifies CASSAIGGRVGYTF.

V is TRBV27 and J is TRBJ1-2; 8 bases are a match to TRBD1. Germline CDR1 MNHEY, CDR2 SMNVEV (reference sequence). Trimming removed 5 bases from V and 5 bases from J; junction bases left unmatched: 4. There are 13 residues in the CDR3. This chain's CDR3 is CASSVTGEYGYTF. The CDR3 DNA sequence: TGTGCCAGCAGTGTGACAGGGGAATATGGCTACACCTTC.

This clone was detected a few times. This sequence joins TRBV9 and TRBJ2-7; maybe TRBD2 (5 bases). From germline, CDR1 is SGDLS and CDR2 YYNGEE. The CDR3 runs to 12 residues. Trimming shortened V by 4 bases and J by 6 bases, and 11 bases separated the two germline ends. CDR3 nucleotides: TGTGCCAGCAGCTCTAGCCCCCTCGAGCAGTACTTC. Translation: CASSSSPLEQYF.

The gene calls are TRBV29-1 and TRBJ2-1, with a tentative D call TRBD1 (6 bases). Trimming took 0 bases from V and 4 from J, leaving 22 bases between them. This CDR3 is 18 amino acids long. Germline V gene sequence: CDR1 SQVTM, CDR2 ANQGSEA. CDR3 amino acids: CSVEEPGHNPLGYNEQFF. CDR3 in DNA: TGCAGCGTTGAAGAGCCGGGACACAATCCCCTCGGGTACAATGAGCAGTTCTTC.

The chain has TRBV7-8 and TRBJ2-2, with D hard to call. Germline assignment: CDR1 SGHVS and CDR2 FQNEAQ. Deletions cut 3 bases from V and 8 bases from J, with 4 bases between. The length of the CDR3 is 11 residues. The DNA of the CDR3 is TGTGCCAGCAGCTTCCAGGGGGAGCTGTTTTTT. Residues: CASSFQGELFF.

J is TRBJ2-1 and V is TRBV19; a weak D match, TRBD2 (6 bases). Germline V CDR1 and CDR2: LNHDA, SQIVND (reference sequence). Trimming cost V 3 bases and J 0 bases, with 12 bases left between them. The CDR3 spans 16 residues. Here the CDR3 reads CASSMDSGSSYNEQFF. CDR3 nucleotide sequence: TGTGCCAGTAGTATGGATAGCGGCAGCTCCTACAATGAGCAGTTCTTC.

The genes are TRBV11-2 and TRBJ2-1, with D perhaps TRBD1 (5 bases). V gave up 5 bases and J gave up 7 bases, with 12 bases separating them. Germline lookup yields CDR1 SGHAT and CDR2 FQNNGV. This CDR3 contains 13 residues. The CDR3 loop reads CASSPRQGNEQFF. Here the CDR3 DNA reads TGTGCCAGCAGCCCACGCCAGGGTAATGAGCAGTTCTTC. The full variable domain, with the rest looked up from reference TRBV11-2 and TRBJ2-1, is EAGVAQSPRYKIIEKRQSVAFWCNPISGHATLYWYQQILGQGPKLLIQFQNNGVVDDSQLPKDRFSAERLKGVDSTLKIQPAKLEDSAVYLCASSPRQGNEQFFGPGTRLTVL.

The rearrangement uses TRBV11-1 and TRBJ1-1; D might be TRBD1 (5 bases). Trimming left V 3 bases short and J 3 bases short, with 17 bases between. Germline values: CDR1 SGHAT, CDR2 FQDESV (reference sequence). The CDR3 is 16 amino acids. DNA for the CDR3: TGTGCCAGCAGCTTTGATCTTAGGGGAAGGGACACTGAAGCTTTCTTT. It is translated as CASSFDLRGRDTEAFF.

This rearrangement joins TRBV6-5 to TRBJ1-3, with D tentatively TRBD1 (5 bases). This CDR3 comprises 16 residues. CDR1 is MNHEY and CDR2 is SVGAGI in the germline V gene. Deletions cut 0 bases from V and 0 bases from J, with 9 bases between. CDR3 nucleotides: TGTGCCAGCAGTTACTCGACAGCACCCTCTGGAAACACCATATATTTT. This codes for CASSYSTAPSGNTIYF.

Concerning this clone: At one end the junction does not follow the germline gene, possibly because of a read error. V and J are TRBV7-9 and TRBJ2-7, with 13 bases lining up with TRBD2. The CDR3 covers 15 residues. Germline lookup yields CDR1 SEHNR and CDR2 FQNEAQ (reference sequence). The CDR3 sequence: CSSSSSGLAGDEQYF. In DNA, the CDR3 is TGTTCCAGCAGCTCCTCCGGACTAGCGGGAGATGAGCAGTACTTC.

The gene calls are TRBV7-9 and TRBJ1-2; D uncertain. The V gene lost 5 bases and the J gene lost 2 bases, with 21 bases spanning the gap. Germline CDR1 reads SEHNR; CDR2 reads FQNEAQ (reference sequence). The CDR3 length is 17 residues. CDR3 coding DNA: TGTGCCAGCAGCCCCCGTGGCAGAGGACTATCCAACTATGGCTACACCTTC. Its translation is CASSPRGRGLSNYGYTF.